This entry describes one TCR beta chain. Antigen unknown. At minimum, one pre-ART and two post-ART PBMC samples were obtained from each donor. Germline CDR1 reads SGDLS; CDR2 reads YYNGEE. V was trimmed by 6 bases and J by 1 base, leaving 17 bases between them. This CDR3 is 15 amino acids long. Run at survey level, the immunoSEQ assay was version v3.0. Sequencing used immunoSEQ multiplex PCR; TCRdb keeps in-frame clones, though not all of them. The sample shows 25,000 to 30,000 clones, 70% to 90% of them seen only once. This entry is derived from a study of long-term antiretroviral therapy in people with HIV. Notes on the study in general: HIV repertoires had narrower CDR3 length ranges than controls.

Sequences were derived from unsorted PBMCs, sampled 3 years after starting antiretroviral therapy. This chain links TRBV9 with TRBJ2-7; D is possibly TRBD1 (5 bases). This receptor was obtained from a man in his forties with HIV. CDR3: CASTSGQGSSYEQYF. The CDR3 bases are TGTGCCAGCACGTCGGGCCAGGGAAGTTCCTACGAGCAGTACTTC.